The next 6 T cell receptor beta chains were all read from a single sample in a study of spatial heterogeneity in lung cancer. TCRdb re-analysed the 5' RACE reads in MiXCR, keeping a single row per CDR3 protein. The data contain 60,000 to 85,000 distinct CDR3 sequences, less than 9.5% of them singletons. The time point was: blood at routine non-recurrence follow-up after resection. The sample consisted of PBMCs, taken at follow-up. The receptors were sampled from a female donor with early-stage non-small cell lung cancer.

V usage is TRBV9 and J usage is TRBJ1-6; D is possibly TRBD1 (6 bases). The CDR3 totals 14 residues. The V and J ends lost 3 bases and 7 bases respectively, with 11 bases between them. Germline lookup yields CDR1 SGDLS and CDR2 YYNGEE. The CDR3 protein is CASSAGQPNSPLHF. The DNA of the CDR3 is TGTGCCAGCAGCGCCGGACAGCCGAATTCACCCCTCCACTTT. The full variable domain, in which reference TRBV9 and TRBJ1-6 provide the parts outside the CDR3, is DSGVTQTPKHLITATGQRVTLRCSPRSGDLSVYWYQQSLDQGLQFLIQYYNGEERAKGNILERFSAQQFPDLHSELNLSSLELGDSALYFCASSAGQPNSPLHFGNGTRLTVT.

This clonotype was counted a few times. V usage is TRBV2 and J usage is TRBJ1-1; a possible D gene is TRBD1 (5 bases). From germline, CDR1 is SNHLY and CDR2 FYNNEI. The V gene lost 7 bases and the J gene lost 0 bases, with 15 bases spanning the gap. This CDR3 has 15 residues. CDR3 amino acids: CASKQDRGMNTEAFF. DNA for the CDR3: TGTGCCAGCAAGCAGGACCGGGGCATGAACACTGAAGCTTTCTTT.

The V gene is TRBV30, the J gene TRBJ2-7; D is uncertain. Germline V gives CDR1 GTSNPN, CDR2 SVGIG (reference sequence). This CDR3 has 11 amino acids. V was cut by 1 base and J by 2 bases, with 3 bases left in between. CDR3 nucleotide sequence: TGTGCCTGGAGTGCGGCCTACGAGCAGTACTTC. This encodes CAWSAAYEQYF.

This clonotype was seen repeatedly, ten times or more. V and J are TRBV2 and TRBJ2-7; D call uncertain. From germline, CDR1 is SNHLY and CDR2 FYNNEI. This CDR3 has 13 amino acids. V was pared by 7 bases and J by 6 bases, with 16 bases between. Written as DNA, the CDR3 is TGTGCCAGCAAGAATTTTGTTGCCCCCGAGCAGTACTTC. Its protein is CASKNFVAPEQYF. Filled out from reference TRBV2 and TRBJ2-7, the complete variable domain reads EPEVTQTPSHQVTQMGQEVILRCVPISNHLYFYWYRQILGQKVEFLVSFYNNEISEKSEIFDDQFSVERPDGSNFTLKIRSTKLEDSAMYFCASKNFVAPEQYFGPGTRLTVT.

This clonotype came up many times. This chain uses TRBV29-1 with TRBJ2-5; D is undetermined. Trimming left V 3 bases short and J 2 bases short, with 7 bases between. This CDR3 is 12 amino acids long. Germline CDR1 and CDR2: SQVTM and ANQGSEA. The CDR3 loop reads CSVEWQQETQYF. Here the CDR3 DNA reads TGCAGCGTTGAGTGGCAGCAAGAGACCCAGTACTTC.

This clonotype was seen ten or more times. The chain uses TRBV12-3 or TRBV12-4 and TRBJ2-2; D possibly uses TRBD1 or TRBD2 (5 bases each). The V gene lost 7 bases and the J gene lost 3 bases, with 9 bases spanning the gap. The CDR3 has 13 amino acids. CDR3 loop: CASNRGHTGELFF. The CDR3 DNA is TGTGCCAGCAACCGGGGACACACCGGGGAGCTGTTTTTT.